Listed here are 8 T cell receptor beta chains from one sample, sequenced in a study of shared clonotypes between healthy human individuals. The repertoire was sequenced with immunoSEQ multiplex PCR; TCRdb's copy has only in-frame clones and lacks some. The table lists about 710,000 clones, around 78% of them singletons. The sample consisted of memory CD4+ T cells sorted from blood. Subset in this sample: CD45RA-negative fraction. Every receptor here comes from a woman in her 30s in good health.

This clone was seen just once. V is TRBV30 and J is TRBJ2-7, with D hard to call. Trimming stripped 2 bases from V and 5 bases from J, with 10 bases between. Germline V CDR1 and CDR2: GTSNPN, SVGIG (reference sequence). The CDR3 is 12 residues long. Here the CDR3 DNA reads TGTGCCTGGAGTCCTTTAGGGAACGAGCAGTACTTC. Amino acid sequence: CAWSPLGNEQYF.

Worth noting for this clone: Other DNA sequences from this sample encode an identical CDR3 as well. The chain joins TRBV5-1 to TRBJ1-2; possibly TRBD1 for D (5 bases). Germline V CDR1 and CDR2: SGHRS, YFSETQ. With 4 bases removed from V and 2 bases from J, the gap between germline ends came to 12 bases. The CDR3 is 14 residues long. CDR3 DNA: TGCGCCAGCAGCCCCGGGGAGGGGAACTATGGCTACACCTTC. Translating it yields CASSPGEGNYGYTF.

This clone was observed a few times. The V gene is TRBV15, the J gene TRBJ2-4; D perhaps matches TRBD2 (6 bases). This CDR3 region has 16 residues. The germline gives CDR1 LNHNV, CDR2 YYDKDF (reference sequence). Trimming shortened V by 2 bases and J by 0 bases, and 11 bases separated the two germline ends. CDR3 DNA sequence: TGTGCCACCAGCAGACGGGAGTCAGGAGCCAAAAACATTCAGTACTTC. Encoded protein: CATSRRESGAKNIQYF.

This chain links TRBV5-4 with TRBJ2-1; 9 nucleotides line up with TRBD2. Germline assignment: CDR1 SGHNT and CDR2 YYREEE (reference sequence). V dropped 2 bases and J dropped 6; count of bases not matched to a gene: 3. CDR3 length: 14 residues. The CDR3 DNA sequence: TGTGCCAGCAGCTTTAGCGGGAGTCGCAATGAGCAGTTCTTC. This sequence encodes CASSFSGSRNEQFF.

The CDR3 sequence is CASSLQAGERYEQYF. CDR3 nucleotides: TGTGCCAGCAGTTTACAAGCGGGAGAAAGGTACGAGCAGTACTTC. The chain is built from TRBV7-3 and TRBJ2-7; TRBD2 agrees at 8 bases. The CDR3 loop spans 15 amino acids. V was pared by 6 bases and J by 4 bases, with 11 bases of the junction left unmatched. In germline, CDR1 is SGHTA, CDR2 FQGTGA.

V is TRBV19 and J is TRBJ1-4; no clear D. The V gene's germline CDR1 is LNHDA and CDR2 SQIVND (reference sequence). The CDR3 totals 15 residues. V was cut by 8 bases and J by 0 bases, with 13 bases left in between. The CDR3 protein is CASGKQSSTNEKLFF. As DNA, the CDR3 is TGTGCCAGTGGAAAACAGAGCTCAACTAATGAAAAACTGTTTTTT. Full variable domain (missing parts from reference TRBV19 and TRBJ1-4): DGGITQSPKYLFRKEGQNVTLSCEQNLNHDAMYWYRQDPGQGLRLIYYSQIVNDFQKGDIAEGYSVSREKKESFPLTVTSAQKNPTAFYLCASGKQSSTNEKLFFGSGTQLSVL.

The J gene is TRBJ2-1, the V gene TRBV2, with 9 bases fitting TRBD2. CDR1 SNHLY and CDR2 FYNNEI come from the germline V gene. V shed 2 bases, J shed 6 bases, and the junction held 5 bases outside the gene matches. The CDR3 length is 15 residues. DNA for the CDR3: TGTGCCAGCAGTGAACAGCTAGCGGGATTCAATGAGCAGTTCTTC. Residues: CASSEQLAGFNEQFF. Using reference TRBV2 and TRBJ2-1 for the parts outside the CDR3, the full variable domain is EPEVTQTPSHQVTQMGQEVILRCVPISNHLYFYWYRQILGQKVEFLVSFYNNEISEKSEIFDDQFSVERPDGSNFTLKIRSTKLEDSAMYFCASSEQLAGFNEQFFGPGTRLTVL.

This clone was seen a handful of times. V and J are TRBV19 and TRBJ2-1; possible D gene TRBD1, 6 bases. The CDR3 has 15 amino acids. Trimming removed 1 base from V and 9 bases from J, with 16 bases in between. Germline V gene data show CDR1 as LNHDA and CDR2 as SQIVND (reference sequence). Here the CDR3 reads CASSIGNRAIGEQFF. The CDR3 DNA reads TGTGCCAGTAGTATAGGCAACAGGGCTATCGGTGAGCAGTTCTTC.